The clone carrying this T cell receptor (beta chain) has a handful of counts. Original methodology: Nucleated cell counts were estimated from reference gene primer amplification. Sequenced by immunoSEQ multiplex PCR; TCRdb stores in-frame clones only, minus some. V and J calls and clone size follow that table, whereas D and trimming were derived from the DNA. The sample records tens of thousands of clones, 89% being singletons. The data originate from a study of blood T cell repertoires in COVID-19. Study information: Sample material is recorded as cDNA or gDNA derived from T cells, B-cell-depleted T cells, or PBMCs.

Germline trimming cut 6 bases from V and 2 bases from J; bases unmatched to any gene: 5. The germline V gene encodes CDR1 MNHEY and CDR2 SVGEGT. The CDR3 contains 15 residues. V usage is TRBV6-2 or TRBV6-3 and J usage is TRBJ1-5; 9 nucleotides match TRBD1. This receptor was obtained from a man aged 50-60 years with acute or convalescent COVID-19. Sequenced material: peripheral blood. CDR3 nucleotide sequence: TGTGCCAGCAGCAGAAGGACAGGGGGCAATCAGCCCCAGCATTTT. It specifies CASSRRTGGNQPQHF.